These 17 T cell receptor beta chains were sequenced from one sample in a study of shared clonotypes between healthy human individuals. Only in-frame clones appear in the TCRdb table, and some are missing; sequencing was by immunoSEQ multiplex PCR. The sample has fewer than 1 million clones, 96% seen once; the top ten hold about 0.22%. CD8 cells classed as naive were CD45RO-negative and positively selected for CCR7, excluding terminally differentiated effector memory CD45RA+ cells. What was sequenced was naive CD8+ T cells sorted from blood. The receptor source for this set is a young man in good health.

The chain links TRBV11-3 to TRBJ1-1; D might be TRBD1 (5 bases). Trimming took 3 bases from V and 3 from J, leaving 5 bases between them. The length of the CDR3 is 12 residues. Germline V lookup: CDR1 SGHNT, CDR2 YENEEA. In DNA, the CDR3 is TGTGCCAGCAGCTTGGGGGACACTGAAGCTTTCTTT. This translates into CASSLGDTEAFF.

The rearrangement uses TRBV7-2 and TRBJ2-3; D remains ambiguous. The CDR3 has 15 residues. The V and J ends lost 2 bases and 2 bases respectively, with 11 bases between them. Germline CDR1 and CDR2: SGHTA and FQGNSA. CDR3 nucleotide sequence: TGTGCCAGCAGCTTAACAGTCTCGCTCACAGATACGCAGTATTTT. Translated, it gives CASSLTVSLTDTQYF. Full variable domain (rest looked up from reference TRBV7-2 and TRBJ2-3): GAGVSQSPSNKVTEKGKDVELRCDPISGHTALYWYRQSLGQGLEFLIYFQGNSAPDKSGLPSDRFSAERTGGSVSTLTIQRTQQEDSAVYLCASSLTVSLTDTQYFGPGTRLTVL.

Note on this clone: Other DNA sequences in this sample translate to the same CDR3. J is TRBJ2-1 and V is TRBV7-9, with TRBD1 matching 9 bases. The J segment lost 4 bases and the V segment lost 5 bases, leaving 6 bases of the junction unmatched. From germline, CDR1 is SEHNR and CDR2 FQNEAQ (reference sequence). The CDR3 runs 15 residues. The CDR3 protein is CASSLGQGEYNEQFF. DNA of the CDR3: TGTGCCAGCAGCCTGGGACAGGGCGAATACAATGAGCAGTTCTTC.

This chain uses TRBV29-1 with TRBJ1-2, with no clear D. Per the germline V gene, CDR1 is SQVTM and CDR2 is ANQGSEA. Trimming took off 1 base at V and 3 bases at J, with 12 bases between the two ends. The CDR3 extends over 14 amino acids. The CDR3 region has the DNA TGCAGCGTTGAAGCCGCGAGAACGGACTATGGCTACACCTTC. It encodes CSVEAARTDYGYTF. Based on the CDR3 plus reference TRBV29-1 and TRBJ1-2, the full variable domain is SAVISQKPSRDICQRGTSLTIQCQVDSQVTMMFWYRQQPGQSLTLIATANQGSEATYESGFVIDKFPISRPNLTFSTLTVSNMSPEDSSIYLCSVEAARTDYGYTFGSGTRLTVV.

This chain links TRBV27 with TRBJ2-7, with 7 bases aligning to TRBD1. V trimming: 5 bases; J trimming: 1 base; junction bases outside the gene matches: 2. Germline V gene sequence: CDR1 MNHEY, CDR2 SMNVEV (reference sequence). This CDR3 spans 13 amino acids. CDR3 sequence reads: CASSGDRSYEQYF. CDR3 nucleotides: TGTGCCAGCAGTGGGGACAGATCCTACGAGCAGTACTTC.

This clone was counted a single time. The chain couples TRBV5-5 to TRBJ2-7; D uncertain. Per germline, CDR1 SGHKS and CDR2 YYEKEE (reference sequence). V was pared by 3 bases and J by 2 bases, with 9 bases between. The CDR3 loop spans 13 amino acids. The chain's CDR3 is CASSSDATYEQYF. The DNA of the CDR3 is TGTGCCAGCAGCTCAGACGCTACCTACGAGCAGTACTTC.

The chain uses TRBV10-3 and TRBJ2-7; 14 nucleotides line up with TRBD2. CDR1 and CDR2 from the germline V gene are ENHRY and SYGVKD. The CDR3 consists of 16 residues. Germline trimming cut 0 bases from V and 5 bases from J; bases unmatched to any gene: 3. DNA of the CDR3: TGTGCCATCAGTGAGTCGTGGACTAGCGGGAGGCACGAGCAGTACTTC. Protein: CAISESWTSGRHEQYF.

The chain links TRBV7-9 to TRBJ2-5; 7 nucleotides agree with TRBD1. The length of the CDR3 is 15 residues. Trimming cost V 4 bases and J 5 bases; bases outside gene matches: 10. The germline CDR1 and CDR2 sequences are SEHNR and FQNEAQ (reference sequence). CDR3 loop: CASSYRQGDSETQYF. In DNA form, the CDR3 reads TGTGCCAGCAGCTACCGACAGGGCGATAGCGAGACCCAGTACTTC.

This clone came up once. V usage is TRBV7-3 and J usage is TRBJ2-1, with unresolved D. CDR1 SGHTA and CDR2 FQGTGA come from the germline V gene. V gave up 1 base and J gave up 0 bases, with 10 bases separating them. This CDR3 region has 16 residues. DNA for the CDR3: TGTGCCAGCAGCTTAAGCTCCAGTAGCTCCTACAATGAGCAGTTCTTC. Amino acid sequence: CASSLSSSSSYNEQFF.

This clone was counted a single time. The rearrangement links TRBV6-5 to TRBJ2-3; 8 bases map to TRBD1. J gave up 6 bases and V 6 bases, and 11 bases lay outside the gene matches. The CDR3 has 15 amino acids. Germline lookup yields CDR1 MNHEY and CDR2 SVGAGI. In nucleotides, the CDR3 is TGTGCCAGCAGCCTTGGACAGGGCGGATTGGATACGCAGTATTTT. This encodes CASSLGQGGLDTQYF.

The rearrangement uses TRBV6-1 and TRBJ1-2; D might be TRBD1 (5 bases). V was pared by 2 bases and J by 6 bases, with 13 bases between. The CDR3 runs 14 residues. CDR1 is MNHNS, CDR2 SASEGT, per germline. CDR3 protein: CASSERPTGHGYTF. The CDR3 nucleotides read TGTGCCAGCAGTGAAAGGCCTACAGGCCATGGCTACACCTTC.

This clone occurred once. The V gene is TRBV6-6, the J gene TRBJ2-1, with 12 bases identical to TRBD2. This CDR3 spans 16 amino acids. Looked up from germline, CDR1 is MNHNY and CDR2 is SVGAGI (reference sequence). V lost 6 bases and J lost 3; bases outside the gene matches: 6. In DNA form, the CDR3 reads TGTGCCAGCAGAACCAGACTAGCGGGAGTCTACAATGAGCAGTTCTTC. This sequence encodes CASRTRLAGVYNEQFF.

The chain has TRBV14 and TRBJ2-1; D is undetermined. CDR1 SGHDN and CDR2 FVKESK come from the germline V gene. This CDR3 is built from 16 residues. V lost 0 bases and J lost 2, with 11 bases in between. The CDR3 coding sequence is TGTGCCAGCAGCCAAGATCCAAGATCACCCTACAATGAGCAGTTCTTC. It is translated as CASSQDPRSPYNEQFF.

This chain joins TRBV27 and TRBJ1-1; no clear D gene. V dropped 5 bases and J dropped 0 bases, with 4 bases sitting between them. Germline V lookup: CDR1 MNHEY, CDR2 SMNVEV (reference sequence). The CDR3 sequence is 12 residues long. The chain's CDR3 is CASSGLNTEAFF. The CDR3 DNA is TGTGCCAGCAGTGGACTGAACACTGAAGCTTTCTTT.

CDR3 nucleotide sequence: TGTGCCAGCAGTCCGGGACCTTCGGGGAGCGAGCAGTACTTC. Translated: CASSPGPSGSEQYF. The chain links TRBV6-5 to TRBJ2-7; D is perhaps TRBD1 or TRBD2 (5 bases each). The V end was cut by 5 bases, the J end by 6 bases, with 17 bases between. Germline V gene sequence: CDR1 MNHEY, CDR2 SVGAGI. The CDR3 is 14 amino acids.

The V gene is TRBV4-1, the J gene TRBJ1-1, with D maybe TRBD1 (5 bases). Trimming took off 0 bases at V and 4 bases at J, with 12 bases between the two ends. The length of the CDR3 is 15 residues. Germline assignment: CDR1 MGHRA and CDR2 YSYEKL. CDR3 protein: CASSQDDSQSTEAFF. The CDR3 DNA follows: TGCGCCAGCAGCCAAGACGACAGTCAGAGCACTGAAGCTTTCTTT.

The chain recombines TRBV29-1 with TRBJ1-1, with TRBD1 matching over 8 bases. V gave up 6 bases and J gave up 0 bases; unmatched junction bases: 6. CDR1 SQVTM and CDR2 ANQGSEA come from the germline V gene. There are 14 residues in the CDR3. The CDR3 sequence: CSVAKTGVNTEAFF. The CDR3 DNA sequence: TGCAGCGTAGCAAAGACAGGGGTGAACACTGAAGCTTTCTTT.